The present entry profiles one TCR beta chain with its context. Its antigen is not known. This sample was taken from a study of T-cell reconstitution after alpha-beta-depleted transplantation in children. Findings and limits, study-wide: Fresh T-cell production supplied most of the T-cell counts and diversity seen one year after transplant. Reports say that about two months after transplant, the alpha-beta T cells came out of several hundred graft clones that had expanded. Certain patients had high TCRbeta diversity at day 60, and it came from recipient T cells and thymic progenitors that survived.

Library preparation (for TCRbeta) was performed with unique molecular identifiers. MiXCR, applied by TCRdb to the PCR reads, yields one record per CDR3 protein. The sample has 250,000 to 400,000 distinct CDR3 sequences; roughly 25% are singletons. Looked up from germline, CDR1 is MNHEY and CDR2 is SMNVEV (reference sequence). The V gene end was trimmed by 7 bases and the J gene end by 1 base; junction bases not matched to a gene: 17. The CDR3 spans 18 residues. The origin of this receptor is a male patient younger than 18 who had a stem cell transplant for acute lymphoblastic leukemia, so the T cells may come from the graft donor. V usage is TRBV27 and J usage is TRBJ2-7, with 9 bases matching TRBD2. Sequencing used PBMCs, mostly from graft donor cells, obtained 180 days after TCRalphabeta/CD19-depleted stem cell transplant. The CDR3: CASTLRGTWGLASYEQYF. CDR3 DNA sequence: TGTGCCAGCACCCTTAGGGGGACGTGGGGACTAGCTTCCTACGAGCAGTACTTC.